The source of this T cell receptor (beta chain) is a study of prognosis after radiotherapy for stage I lung cancer. Looking at the study overall: Stereotactic body radiotherapy was never combined with concurrent therapy in any patient.

This clonotype occurred a few times. A much bigger clone sits one base away, suggesting this may be a read error. About 6 milliliters of peripheral blood were drawn at each of two time points. Amplification of the TCR beta CDR3 (from genomic DNA) was done by two-round multiplex PCR. First-round PCR employed TRBV- and TRBJ-specific primers for each gene. TCRdb analysed the multiplex PCR reads with MiXCR anew, one entry per CDR3 protein. Altogether roughly 14,000 distinct CDR3 sequences are present, 55% to 65% being singletons, with the ten largest covering under 30%. The TCR comes from a donor over 45 with non-small cell lung cancer. Source: PBMCs, taken before or after stereotactic body radiation therapy (not recorded which).

CDR3 DNA: TGCAGCGTTGAGAGGAGCGGGCGCAACAATGAGCATTTCTTC. It is translated as CSVERSGRNNEHFF. The chain has TRBV29-1 and TRBJ2-1; D possibly corresponds to TRBD2 (6 bases). CDR1 is SQVTM and CDR2 is ANQGSEA in the germline V gene. This CDR3 has 14 residues.